The TCR beta chain under discussion was sequenced for a study of T cell changes during pregnancy in multiple sclerosis. This clone appeared a single time. TCRdb keeps only in-frame clones here, not all; method: immunoSEQ multiplex PCR. The table lists roughly 39,000 clones, approximately 90% of them singletons. Per the germline V gene, CDR1 is LGHNA and CDR2 is YSLEER. Trimming took off 3 bases at V and 2 bases at J, with 17 bases between the two ends. The CDR3 spans 16 residues. Source material: PBMCs (not recorded whether the cells were cultured). The chain combines TRBV4-3 with TRBJ2-7, with D possibly TRBD1 on 5 matching bases. The sequence derives from a female donor with multiple sclerosis, enrolled in a pregnancy study. The CDR3 DNA is TGCGCCAGCAGCCAGACCCTGGACATCCTTCCCTACGAGCAGTACTTC. It is translated as CASSQTLDILPYEQYF.